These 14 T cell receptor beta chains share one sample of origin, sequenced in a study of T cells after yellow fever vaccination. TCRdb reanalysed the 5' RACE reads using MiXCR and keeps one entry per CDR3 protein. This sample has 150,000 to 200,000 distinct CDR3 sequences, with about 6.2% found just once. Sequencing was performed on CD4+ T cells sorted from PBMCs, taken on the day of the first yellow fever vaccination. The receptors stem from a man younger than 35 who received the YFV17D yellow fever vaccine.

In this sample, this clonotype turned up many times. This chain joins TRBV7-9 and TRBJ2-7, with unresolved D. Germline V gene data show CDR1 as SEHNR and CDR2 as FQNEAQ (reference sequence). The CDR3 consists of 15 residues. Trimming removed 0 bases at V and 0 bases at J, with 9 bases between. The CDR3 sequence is CASSLARKSSYEQYF. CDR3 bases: TGTGCCAGCAGCTTAGCCCGGAAGAGCTCCTACGAGCAGTACTTC.

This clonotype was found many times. The CDR3 loop reads CSARDPRASPDTQYF. The CDR3 DNA reads as TGCAGTGCTAGAGATCCCCGCGCTAGCCCAGATACGCAGTATTTT. The V gene is TRBV20-1, the J gene TRBJ2-3; tentatively, D is TRBD2 (5 bases). Germline assignment: CDR1 DFQATT and CDR2 SNEGSKA (reference sequence). Trimming cost V 0 bases and J 4 bases, with 14 bases left between them. This CDR3 comprises 15 residues.

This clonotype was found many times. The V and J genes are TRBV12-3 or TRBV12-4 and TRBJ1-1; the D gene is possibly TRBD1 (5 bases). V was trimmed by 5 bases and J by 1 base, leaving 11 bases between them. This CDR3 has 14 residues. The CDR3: CASSPTGRNTEAFF. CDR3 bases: TGTGCCAGCAGTCCCACAGGCAGGAACACTGAAGCTTTCTTT.

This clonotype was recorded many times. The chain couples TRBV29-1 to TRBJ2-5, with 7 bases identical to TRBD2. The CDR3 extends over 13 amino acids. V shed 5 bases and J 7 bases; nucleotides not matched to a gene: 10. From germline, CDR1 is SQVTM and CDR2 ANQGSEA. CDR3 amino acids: CSVLPGGRGTQYF. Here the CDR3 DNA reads TGCAGCGTTCTCCCGGGGGGAAGGGGGACCCAGTACTTC.

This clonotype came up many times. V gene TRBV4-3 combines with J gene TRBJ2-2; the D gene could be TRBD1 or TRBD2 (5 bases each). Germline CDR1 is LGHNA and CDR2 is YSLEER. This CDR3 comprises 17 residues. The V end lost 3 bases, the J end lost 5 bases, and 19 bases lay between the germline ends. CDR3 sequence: CASSQTVGPVGTGELFF. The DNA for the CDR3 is TGCGCCAGCAGCCAGACCGTGGGACCCGTTGGAACCGGGGAGCTGTTTTTT.

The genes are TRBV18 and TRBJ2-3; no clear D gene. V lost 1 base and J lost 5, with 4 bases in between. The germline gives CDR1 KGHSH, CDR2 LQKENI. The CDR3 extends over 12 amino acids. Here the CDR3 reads CASSPQVDTQYF. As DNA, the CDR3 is TGTGCCAGCTCACCACAAGTAGATACGCAGTATTTT.

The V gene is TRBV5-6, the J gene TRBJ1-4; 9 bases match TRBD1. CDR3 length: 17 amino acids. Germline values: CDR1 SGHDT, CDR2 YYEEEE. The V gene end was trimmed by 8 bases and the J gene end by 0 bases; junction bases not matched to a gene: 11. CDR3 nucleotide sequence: TGTGCCAGGGGGATTACAGGGGGCCCTGCAACTAATGAAAAACTGTTTTTT. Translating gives CARGITGGPATNEKLFF.

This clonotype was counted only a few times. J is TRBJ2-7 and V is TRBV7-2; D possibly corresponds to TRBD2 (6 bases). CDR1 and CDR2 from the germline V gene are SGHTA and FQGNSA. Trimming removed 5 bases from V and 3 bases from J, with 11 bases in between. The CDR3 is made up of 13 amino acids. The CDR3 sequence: CASSNSGNYEQYV. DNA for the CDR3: TGTGCCAGCAGCAATAGCGGTAACTACGAGCAGTACGTC.

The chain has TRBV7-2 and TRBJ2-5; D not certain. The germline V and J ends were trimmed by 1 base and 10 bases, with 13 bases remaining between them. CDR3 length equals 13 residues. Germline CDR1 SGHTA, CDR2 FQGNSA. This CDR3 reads CASSLDGVVGQYF. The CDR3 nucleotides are TGTGCCAGCAGCTTAGATGGTGTGGTGGGCCAGTACTTC.

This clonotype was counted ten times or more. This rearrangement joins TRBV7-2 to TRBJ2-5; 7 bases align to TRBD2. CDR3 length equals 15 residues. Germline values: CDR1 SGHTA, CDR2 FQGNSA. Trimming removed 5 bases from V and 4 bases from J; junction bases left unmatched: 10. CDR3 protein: CASSVQPGLPETQYF. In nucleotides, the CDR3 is TGTGCCAGCAGCGTTCAGCCGGGACTACCAGAGACCCAGTACTTC.

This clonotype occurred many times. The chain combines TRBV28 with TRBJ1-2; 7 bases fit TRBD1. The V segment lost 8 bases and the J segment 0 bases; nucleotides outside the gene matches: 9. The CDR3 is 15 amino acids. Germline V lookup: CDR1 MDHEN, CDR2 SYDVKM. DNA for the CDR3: TGTGCCAGCCTCGAACGGACAGGAGCTAACTATGGCTACACCTTC. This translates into CASLERTGANYGYTF.

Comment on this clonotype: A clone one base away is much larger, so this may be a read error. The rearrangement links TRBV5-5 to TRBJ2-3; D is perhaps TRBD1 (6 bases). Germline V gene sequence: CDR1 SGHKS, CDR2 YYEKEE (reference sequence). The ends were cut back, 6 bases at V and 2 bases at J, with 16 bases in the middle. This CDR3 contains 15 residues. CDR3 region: CASTREPGHTDTQYF. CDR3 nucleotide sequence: TGTGCCAGCACAAGGGAACCGGGACACACAGATACGCAGTATTTT.

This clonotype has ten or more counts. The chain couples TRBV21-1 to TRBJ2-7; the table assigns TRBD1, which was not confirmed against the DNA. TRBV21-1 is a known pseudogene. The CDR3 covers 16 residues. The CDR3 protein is CASSSPGQGAWYEQYV. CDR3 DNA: TGTGCCAGCAGCAGTCCGGGACAGGGGGCTTGGTACGAGCAGTACGTC.

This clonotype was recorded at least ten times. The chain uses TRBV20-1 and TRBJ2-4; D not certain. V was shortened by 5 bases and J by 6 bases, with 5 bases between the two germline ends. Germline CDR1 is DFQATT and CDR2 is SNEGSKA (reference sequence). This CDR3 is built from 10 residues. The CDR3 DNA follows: TGCAGTGCTCCTGGAAACATTCAGTACTTC. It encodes CSAPGNIQYF.